Presented here are 8 T cell receptor beta chains from one specimen sequenced in a study of cytomegalovirus exposure and HLA in healthy donors. The PCR used 60 Vbeta and 13 Jbeta primers. Here immunoSEQ multiplex PCR was the method, and the copy in TCRdb shows in-frame clones only, minus some. The sample shows tens of thousands of clones, roughly 60% of them seen only once. Sequencing used PBMCs. The receptors come from a boy between 10 and 17 years old in good health and CMV-seropositive.

This chain links TRBV5-1 with TRBJ2-3; D perhaps matches TRBD2 (6 bases). This CDR3 contains 14 residues. The V gene lost 4 bases and the J gene lost 4 bases, with 13 bases spanning the gap. The germline V gene encodes CDR1 SGHRS and CDR2 YFSETQ. This CDR3 is CASSPLGGPDTQYF. CDR3 DNA: TGCGCCAGCAGCCCATTGGGGGGTCCAGATACGCAGTATTTT.

V gene TRBV18 combines with J gene TRBJ1-1; D gene ambiguous. V lost 1 base and J 1 base, leaving 7 bases between the germline ends. The CDR3 is 14 amino acids. Germline V lookup: CDR1 KGHSH, CDR2 LQKENI. The CDR3, as DNA: TGTGCCAGCTCACCACTATCGGGGAACACTGAAGCTTTCTTT. This encodes CASSPLSGNTEAFF.

This clone was seen only a few times. The chain links TRBV28 to TRBJ1-4, with 7 bases fitting TRBD1. The germline gives CDR1 MDHEN, CDR2 SYDVKM. This CDR3 has 15 residues. J lost 14 bases, V lost 6 bases, and 18 bases had no gene match. This CDR3 is CASSFVRDSGFWLFF. Written as DNA, the CDR3 is TGTGCCAGCAGCTTCGTCCGGGACAGTGGTTTTTGGCTGTTTTTT.

The chain carries TRBV19 and TRBJ2-6; 8 bases agree with TRBD1. Germline V CDR1 and CDR2: LNHDA, SQIVND (reference sequence). CDR3 length equals 16 residues. The V segment lost 4 bases and the J segment 0 bases; nucleotides outside the gene matches: 2. The CDR3: CASSTQGASGANVLTF. The CDR3 nucleotides are TGTGCCAGTAGTACGCAGGGGGCCTCTGGGGCCAACGTCCTGACTTTC.

The chain is built from TRBV6-5 and TRBJ1-1, with a weak D call TRBD1 (6 bases). The CDR3 has 12 amino acids. Germline V gene data show CDR1 as MNHEY and CDR2 as SVGAGI. V was pared by 6 bases and J by 5 bases, with 10 bases between. For the CDR3, the DNA is TGTGCCAGCAGCCCAGGGGAGACTGAAGCTTTCTTT. It specifies CASSPGETEAFF.

The chain employs TRBV7-8 and TRBJ1-1; 8 nucleotides match TRBD1. Germline lookup yields CDR1 SGHVS and CDR2 FQNEAQ. J lost 10 bases, V lost 6 bases, and 10 bases had no gene match. The CDR3 has 13 amino acids. This CDR3 reads CASSRDRGGGAFF. The DNA of the CDR3 is TGTGCCAGCAGTCGTGACAGGGGCGGGGGAGCTTTCTTT. Filled out from reference TRBV7-8 and TRBJ1-1, the complete variable domain reads GAGVSQSPRYKVAKRGQDVALRCDPISGHVSLFWYQQALGQGPEFLTYFQNEAQLDKSGLPSDRFFAERPEGSVSTLKIQRTQQEDSAVYLCASSRDRGGGAFFGQGTRLTVV.

The rearrangement links TRBV7-9 to TRBJ2-7; TRBD1 matches 8 bases. This CDR3 comprises 12 residues. CDR1 SEHNR and CDR2 FQNEAQ come from the germline V gene (reference sequence). The V segment lost 5 bases and the J segment 6 bases; nucleotides outside the gene matches: 3. Here the CDR3 DNA reads TGTGCCAGCAGCCAGGACAGGGCCGAGCAGTACTTC. Residues: CASSQDRAEQYF.

This clone has just one count. This chain uses TRBV7-9 with TRBJ2-7; TRBD1 is a possible D gene (5 bases). V was pared by 6 bases and J by 0 bases, with 15 bases between. This CDR3 is built from 15 residues. CDR1 SEHNR and CDR2 FQNEAQ come from the germline V gene (reference sequence). Written as DNA, the CDR3 is TGTGCCAGCAGACCTGGGGCTGTCAGCTCCTACGAGCAGTACTTC. Its translation is CASRPGAVSSYEQYF.